This T cell receptor beta chain was sequenced during a study of blood T cell repertoires in COVID-19. The repertoire was sequenced with immunoSEQ multiplex PCR; TCRdb's copy has only in-frame clones and lacks some. The sample records approximately 190,000 clones, around 80% being singletons. From germline, CDR1 is MNHEY and CDR2 SVGAGI. Trimming stripped 2 bases from V and 4 bases from J, with 10 bases between. The CDR3 runs 14 residues. V and J are TRBV6-5 and TRBJ2-3, with D uncertain. Material for sequencing was peripheral blood. The receptor was isolated from a woman aged 55-75 years with COVID-19, enrolled during active disease. The CDR3 reads CASSYNARADTQYF. The CDR3 bases are TGTGCCAGCAGTTACAATGCTCGCGCAGATACGCAGTATTTT.